The rows below give T cell receptor beta chains drawn from one sample of a study of control samples from healthy donors and cancer patients. TCRdb's copy holds only in-frame clones and misses some; the assay was immunoSEQ multiplex PCR. The sample includes around 130,000 clones, about 83% of them seen just once. What was sequenced was blood. Source of these receptors: a man aged 30 to 39 in good health. Both conserved end residues are part of each CDR3. The D gene is left open where the match is weak. Where a row states a size, it is once, few, many or the class of an expanded clone; other rows omit it.

V gene	clone size	J gene	D gene	CDR3 DNA	CDR3 protein
TRBV28	-	TRBJ1-2	TRBD1	TGTGCCAGCAGTTCCCCCGTGGACAGGGGACTCTTC	CASSSPVDRGLF
TRBV18	-	TRBJ2-7	-	TGTGCCAGCTCACCGAGGGACGAGCAGTACTTC	CASSPRDEQYF
TRBV5-1	-	TRBJ2-5	-	TGCGCCAGCAGCTTGGTGGCGGGGGCCGACCAAGAGACCCAGTACTTC	CASSLVAGADQETQYF
TRBV27	-	TRBJ1-1	-	TGTGCCAGCAGTTTAAATAGGACGCCTCGCGAAGCTTTCTTT	CASSLNRTPREAFF
TRBV5-1	-	TRBJ1-3	TRBD1	TGCGCCAGCTCTACTTTCGTCACAGGGGGAGCGGGAAACACCATATATTTT	CASSTFVTGGAGNTIYF
TRBV27	-	TRBJ2-7	TRBD1	TGTGCCAGCAGAGGGGGCTACCTTAGTAAAGAGCAGTACTTC	CASRGGYLSKEQYF
TRBV6-5	-	TRBJ1-1	-	TGTGCCAGCAGTTACAACGTTGGGACTGAAGCTTTCTTT	CASSYNVGTEAFF
TRBV27	-	TRBJ1-2	-	TGTGCCAGCAGTCCCCGTTCAGGGGCCTATGGCTACACCTTC	CASSPRSGAYGYTF
TRBV10-2	-	TRBJ1-2	-	TGCGCCAGCAGTGAGTCGAAACCGGGCGAGGACTATGGCTACACCTTC	CASSESKPGEDYGYTF
TRBV3-1/TRBV3-2	-	TRBJ1-1	-	TGTGCCAGCAGCTTTGGGACGGTGAACACTGAAGCTTTCTTT	CASSFGTVNTEAFF
TRBV30	-	TRBJ2-5	-	TGTGCCTGGAGTATATACGGGGGCCAAGAGACCCAGTACTTC	CAWSIYGGQETQYF
TRBV2	once	TRBJ1-4	-	TGTGCCAGCAGTCCAAATGGACAGCTTAATGAAAAACTGTTTTTT	CASSPNGQLNEKLFF
TRBV18	-	TRBJ1-4	TRBD1	TGTGCCAGCTCACTCGGACAGGGCCTCTCAACTAATGAAAAACTGTTTTTT	CASSLGQGLSTNEKLFF
TRBV18	-	TRBJ2-1	-	TGTGCCAGCTCACCACGGGGGTCCGATCCCAACAATGAGCAGTTCTTC	CASSPRGSDPNNEQFF
TRBV14	-	TRBJ2-7	-	TGTGCCAGCAGCCCTACGTGGCCTGCAACCTACGAGCAGTACTTC	CASSPTWPATYEQYF
TRBV7-6	few	TRBJ1-2	-	TGTGCCAGCAGCCCCGCCGGGGGAGGCTATGGCTACACCTTC	CASSPAGGGYGYTF
TRBV30	once	TRBJ1-3	TRBD1	TGTGCCTGGAGTGTAGGCGACAGGGGTTATAGGCTCTCTGGAAACACCATATATTTT	CAWSVGDRGYRLSGNTIYF
TRBV3-1/TRBV3-2	-	TRBJ1-1	-	TGTGCCAGCAGCCAAGCAGCAGCGAACACTGAAGCTTTCTTT	CASSQAAANTEAFF
TRBV7-2	few	TRBJ1-2	TRBD1	TGTGCCAGCAGCTTAGGAACAGGGGCAATCTATGGCTACACCTTC	CASSLGTGAIYGYTF
TRBV5-1	-	TRBJ1-4	TRBD1	TGCGCCAGCAGCAAGCCCGAAGGGGGCACTAATGAAAAACTGTTTTTT	CASSKPEGGTNEKLFF
TRBV19	-	TRBJ2-4	-	TGTGCCAGTAGTGGGTCGGGTGCCAAAAACATTCAGTACTTC	CASSGSGAKNIQYF
TRBV30	-	TRBJ1-4	TRBD1	TGTGCCTCGGACAGGGGGAGTGAAAAACTGTTTTTT	CASDRGSEKLFF
TRBV5-5	-	TRBJ1-5	-	TGTGCCAGCAGCTTGGACCTTGGTACCAATCAGCCCCAGCATTTT	CASSLDLGTNQPQHF
TRBV29-1	-	TRBJ1-5	-	TGCAGCGCTTTGACTGCTTTGGGGCAGCCCCAGCATTTT	CSALTALGQPQHF
TRBV10-3	once	TRBJ2-3	-	TGTGCCGGGGGAAGGGCGGGAACAGATACGCAGTATTTT	CAGGRAGTDTQYF
TRBV6-5	-	TRBJ2-5	-	TGTGCCAGCAGTTACTCCACCGGAAAAGAGACCCAGTACTTC	CASSYSTGKETQYF
TRBV27	-	TRBJ1-6	-	TGTGCCAGCAGCCTCGGACAGCATAATTCACCCCTCCACTTT	CASSLGQHNSPLHF
TRBV6-5	-	TRBJ2-5	TRBD1	TGTGCCAGCAGCCTGGGACAGGGTGAGACCCAGTACTTC	CASSLGQGETQYF
TRBV6-5	-	TRBJ1-4	TRBD1	TGTGCCAGCAGCTACGACAGGGGACGAGAAAAACTGTTTTTT	CASSYDRGREKLFF
TRBV9	-	TRBJ1-4	TRBD1	TGTGCCAGCAGCGAGGGGACAGATGAAAAACTGTTTTTT	CASSEGTDEKLFF
TRBV3-1/TRBV3-2	-	TRBJ1-1	-	TGTGCCAGCAGCATGGGGGATGGCGCTGAAGCTTTCTTT	CASSMGDGAEAFF
TRBV2	-	TRBJ2-3	-	TGTGCCAGCAGCTTCAGGGTCAGCACAGATACGCAGTATTTT	CASSFRVSTDTQYF
TRBV24-1	-	TRBJ1-5	-	TGTGCCACCAGTGACTCACAGAGCTTACGGCCCCAGCATTTT	CATSDSQSLRPQHF
TRBV21-1	-	TRBJ1-1	-	TGTGCCAGCAGCAAAGAGGCGGGGACAGGGGTTATTGGGACTGAAGCTTTCTTT	CASSKEAGTGVIGTEAFF
TRBV5-1	-	TRBJ2-7	-	TGCGCCAGCAGCTCTGGACACTACGAGCAGTACTTC	CASSSGHYEQYF
TRBV6-5	once	TRBJ2-3	-	TGTGCCAGCAGGGTGACTAGACGCACAGATACGCAGTATTTT	CASRVTRRTDTQYF
TRBV27	-	TRBJ2-1	TRBD1	TGTGCCAGCAGTTTCCGACAGGGGGCAGGGGATGAGCAGTTCTTC	CASSFRQGAGDEQFF
TRBV4-2	-	TRBJ2-2	TRBD2	TGTGCCAGCAGCCCCGGACTAGCGGGGGGAGGGCTCACCGGGGAGCTGTTTTTT	CASSPGLAGGGLTGELFF
TRBV18	-	TRBJ1-3	-	TGTGCCAGCTCACCGGGGACACTGGACTCTGGAAACACCATATATTTT	CASSPGTLDSGNTIYF
TRBV28	-	TRBJ1-2	-	TGTGCCAGCAGTTTTCTCAAGTATGGCTACACCTTC	CASSFLKYGYTF
TRBV29-1	-	TRBJ1-3	-	TGCAGCGTTTTGACAGGCGGAAACACCATATATTTT	CSVLTGGNTIYF
TRBV12-3/TRBV12-4	-	TRBJ1-1	-	TGTGCCAGCAGTCCACCCTATTACACTGAAGCTTTCTTT	CASSPPYYTEAFF
TRBV5-5	once	TRBJ1-4	-	TGTGCCAGCAGCTTGGCTGGGCCAGGAGAAAAACTGTTTTTT	CASSLAGPGEKLFF
TRBV4-1	-	TRBJ1-1	TRBD1	TGCGCCAGCAGCCAAGCAAGGGGGACAGGGATGGGGAACACTGAAGCTTTCTTT	CASSQARGTGMGNTEAFF
TRBV12-3/TRBV12-4	once	TRBJ1-1	-	TGTGCCAGCAGTTTTGGAGGCGCTGAAGCTTTCTTT	CASSFGGAEAFF
TRBV6-1	once	TRBJ1-2	TRBD1	TGTGCCAGCAGTGAACCGGGACAGGTCTATGGCTACACCTTC	CASSEPGQVYGYTF
TRBV30	once	TRBJ1-6	TRBD1	TGTGCCTGGGGAGAAGACAGGGCTTCACCCCTCCACTTT	CAWGEDRASPLHF
TRBV29-1	-	TRBJ1-2	-	TGCAGCGTTGTAGACACAAGTTATGGCTACACCTTC	CSVVDTSYGYTF
TRBV3-1/TRBV3-2	-	TRBJ1-5	TRBD1	TGTGCCAGCAGCCAGGGGACAGGGGGATTACCCCAGCATTTT	CASSQGTGGLPQHF
TRBV29-1	-	TRBJ1-5	-	TGCAGCGTTGTTCGTGGGGAAGAGCCCCAGCATTTT	CSVVRGEEPQHF